This T cell receptor beta chain stems from a study of T cell changes during pregnancy in multiple sclerosis. A single count supports this clone. Libraries were prepared by immunoSEQ multiplex PCR; TCRdb keeps only in-frame clonotypes and omits some of them. The profile shows 60,000 to 75,000 clones, over 85% of them singletons. The sequences come from peripheral blood, collected in the second trimester of pregnancy. This TCR derives from a female donor with multiple sclerosis, enrolled in a pregnancy study.

CDR3: CASSLRAGGYTGELFF. CDR3 sequence (DNA): TGTGCCAGCAGCCTGCGAGCGGGGGGGTACACCGGGGAGCTGTTTTTT. This chain joins TRBV9 and TRBJ2-2; 10 bases fit TRBD2. CDR1 is SGDLS, CDR2 YYNGEE, per germline. The CDR3 contains 16 residues. V shed 4 bases, J shed 3 bases, and the junction held 6 bases outside the gene matches.